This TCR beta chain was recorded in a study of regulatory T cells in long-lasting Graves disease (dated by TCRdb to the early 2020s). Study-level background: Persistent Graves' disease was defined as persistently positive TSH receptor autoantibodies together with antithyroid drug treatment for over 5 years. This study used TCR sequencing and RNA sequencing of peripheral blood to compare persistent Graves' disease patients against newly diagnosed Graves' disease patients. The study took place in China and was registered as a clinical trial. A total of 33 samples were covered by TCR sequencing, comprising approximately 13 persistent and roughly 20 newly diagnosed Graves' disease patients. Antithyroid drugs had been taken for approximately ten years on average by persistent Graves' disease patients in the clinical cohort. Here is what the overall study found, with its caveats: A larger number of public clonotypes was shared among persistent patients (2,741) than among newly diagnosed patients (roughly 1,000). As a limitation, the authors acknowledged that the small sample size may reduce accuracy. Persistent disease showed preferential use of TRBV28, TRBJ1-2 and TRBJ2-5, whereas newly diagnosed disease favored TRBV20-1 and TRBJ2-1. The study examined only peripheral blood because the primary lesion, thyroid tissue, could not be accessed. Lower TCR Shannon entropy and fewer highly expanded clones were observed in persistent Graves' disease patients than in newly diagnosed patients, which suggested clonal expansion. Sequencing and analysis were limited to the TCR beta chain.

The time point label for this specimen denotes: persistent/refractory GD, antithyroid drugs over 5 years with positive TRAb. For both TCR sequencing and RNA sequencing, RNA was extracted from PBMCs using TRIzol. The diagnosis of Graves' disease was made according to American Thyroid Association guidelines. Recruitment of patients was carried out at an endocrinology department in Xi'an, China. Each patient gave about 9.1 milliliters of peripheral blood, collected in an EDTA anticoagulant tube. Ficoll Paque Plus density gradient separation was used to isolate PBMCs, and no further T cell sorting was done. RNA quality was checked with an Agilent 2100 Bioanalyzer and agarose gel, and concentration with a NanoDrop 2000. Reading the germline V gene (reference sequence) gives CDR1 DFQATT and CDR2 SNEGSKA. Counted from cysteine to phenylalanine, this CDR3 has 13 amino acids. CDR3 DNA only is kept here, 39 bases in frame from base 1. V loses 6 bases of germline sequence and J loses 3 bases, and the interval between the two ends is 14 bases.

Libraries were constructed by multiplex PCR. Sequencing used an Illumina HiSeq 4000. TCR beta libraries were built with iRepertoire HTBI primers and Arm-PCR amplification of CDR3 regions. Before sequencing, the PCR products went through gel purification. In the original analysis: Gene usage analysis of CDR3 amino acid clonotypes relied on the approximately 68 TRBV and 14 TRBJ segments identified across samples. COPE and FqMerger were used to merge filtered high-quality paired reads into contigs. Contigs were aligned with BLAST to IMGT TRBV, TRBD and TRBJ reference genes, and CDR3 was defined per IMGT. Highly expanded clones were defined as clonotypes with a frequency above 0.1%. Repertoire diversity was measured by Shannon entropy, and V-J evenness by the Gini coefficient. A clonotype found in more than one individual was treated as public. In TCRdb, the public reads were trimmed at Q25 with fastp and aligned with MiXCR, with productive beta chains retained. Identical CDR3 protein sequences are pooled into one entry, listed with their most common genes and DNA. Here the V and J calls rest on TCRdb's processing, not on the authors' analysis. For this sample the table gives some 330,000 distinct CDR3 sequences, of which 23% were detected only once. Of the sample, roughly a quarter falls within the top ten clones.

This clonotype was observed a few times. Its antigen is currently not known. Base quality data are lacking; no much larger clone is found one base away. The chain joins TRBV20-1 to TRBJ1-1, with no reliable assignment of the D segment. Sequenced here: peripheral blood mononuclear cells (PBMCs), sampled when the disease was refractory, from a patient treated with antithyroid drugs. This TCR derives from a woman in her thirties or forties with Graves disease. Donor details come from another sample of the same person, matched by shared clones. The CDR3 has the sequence CSANHQRDTEAFF. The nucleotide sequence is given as TGCAGTGCGAACCATCAGAGAGACACTGAAGCTTTCTTT.